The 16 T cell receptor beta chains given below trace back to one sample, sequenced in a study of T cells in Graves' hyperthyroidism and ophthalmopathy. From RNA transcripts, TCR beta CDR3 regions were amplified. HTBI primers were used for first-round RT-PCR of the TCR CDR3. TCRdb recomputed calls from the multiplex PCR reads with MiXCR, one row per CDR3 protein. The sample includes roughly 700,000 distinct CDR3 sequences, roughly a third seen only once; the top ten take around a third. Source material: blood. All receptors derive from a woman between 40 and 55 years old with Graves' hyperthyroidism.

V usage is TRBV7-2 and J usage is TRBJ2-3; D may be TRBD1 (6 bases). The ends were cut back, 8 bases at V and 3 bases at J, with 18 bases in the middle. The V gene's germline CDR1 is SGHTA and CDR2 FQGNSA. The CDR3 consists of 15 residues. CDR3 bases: TGTGCCAGCTCAGGGCGTCTAGGGGGTACAGATACGCAGTATTTT. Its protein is CASSGRLGGTDTQYF.

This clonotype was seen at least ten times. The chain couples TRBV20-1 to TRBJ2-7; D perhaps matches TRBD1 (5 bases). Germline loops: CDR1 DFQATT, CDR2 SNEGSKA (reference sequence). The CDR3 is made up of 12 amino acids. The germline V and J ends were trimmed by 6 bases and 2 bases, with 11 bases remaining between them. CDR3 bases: TGCAGTGCCAGGGCGCAGGCCTACGAGCAGTACTTC. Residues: CSARAQAYEQYF.

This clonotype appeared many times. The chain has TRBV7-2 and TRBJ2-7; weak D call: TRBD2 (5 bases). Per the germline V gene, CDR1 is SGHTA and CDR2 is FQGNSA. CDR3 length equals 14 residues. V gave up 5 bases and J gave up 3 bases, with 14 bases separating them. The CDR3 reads CASSKADLYYEQYF. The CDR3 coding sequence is TGTGCCAGCAGCAAAGCGGATCTATACTACGAGCAGTACTTC.

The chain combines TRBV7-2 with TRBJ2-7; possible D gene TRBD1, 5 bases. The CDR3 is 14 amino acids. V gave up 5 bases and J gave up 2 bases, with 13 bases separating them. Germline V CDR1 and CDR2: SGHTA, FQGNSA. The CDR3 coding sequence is TGTGCCAGCAGCCAAGACAGTACTACCTACGAGCAGTACTTC. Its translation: CASSQDSTTYEQYF.

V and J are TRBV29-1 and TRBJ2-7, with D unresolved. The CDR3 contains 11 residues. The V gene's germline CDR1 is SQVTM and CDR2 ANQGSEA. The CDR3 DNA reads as TGCAGTGCTGTGGGTGTCTACGAGCAGTACTTC. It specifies CSAVGVYEQYF.

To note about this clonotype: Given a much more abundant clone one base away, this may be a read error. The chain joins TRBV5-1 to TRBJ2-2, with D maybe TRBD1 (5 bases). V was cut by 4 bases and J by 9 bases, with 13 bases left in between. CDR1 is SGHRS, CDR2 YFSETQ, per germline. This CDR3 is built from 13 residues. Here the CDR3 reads CASSPTEYRELFF. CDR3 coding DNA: TGCGCCAGCAGCCCGACAGAGTACAGGGAGCTGTTTTTT.

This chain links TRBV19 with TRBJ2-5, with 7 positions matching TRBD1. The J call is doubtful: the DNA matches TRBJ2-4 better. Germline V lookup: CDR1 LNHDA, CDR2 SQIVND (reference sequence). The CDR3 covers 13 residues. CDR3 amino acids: CASSLTGWNIQYF. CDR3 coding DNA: TGTGCCAGTAGCCTGACAGGGTGGAACATTCAGTACTTC.

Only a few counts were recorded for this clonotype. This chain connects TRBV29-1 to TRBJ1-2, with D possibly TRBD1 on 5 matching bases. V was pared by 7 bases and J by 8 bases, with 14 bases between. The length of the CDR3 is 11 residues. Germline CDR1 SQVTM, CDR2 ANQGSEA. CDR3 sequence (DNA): TGCAGCGCTACGTGGGGGGACGGCTACACCTTC. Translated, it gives CSATWGDGYTF.

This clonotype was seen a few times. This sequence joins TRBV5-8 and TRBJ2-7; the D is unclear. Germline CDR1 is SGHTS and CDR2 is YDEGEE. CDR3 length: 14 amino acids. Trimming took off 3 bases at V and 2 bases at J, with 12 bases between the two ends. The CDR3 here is CASSYLTLTYEQYF. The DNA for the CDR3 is TGTGCCAGCAGCTATCTGACGTTGACCTACGAGCAGTACTTC.

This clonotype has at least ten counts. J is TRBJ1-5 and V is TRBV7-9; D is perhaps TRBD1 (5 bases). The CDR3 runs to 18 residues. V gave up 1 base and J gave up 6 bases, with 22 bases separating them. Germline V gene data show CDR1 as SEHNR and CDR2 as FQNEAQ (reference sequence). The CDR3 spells CASSLVAGAMSVIQPQHF. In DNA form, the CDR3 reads TGTGCCAGCAGCTTAGTCGCCGGGGCAATGAGCGTGATTCAGCCCCAGCATTTT.

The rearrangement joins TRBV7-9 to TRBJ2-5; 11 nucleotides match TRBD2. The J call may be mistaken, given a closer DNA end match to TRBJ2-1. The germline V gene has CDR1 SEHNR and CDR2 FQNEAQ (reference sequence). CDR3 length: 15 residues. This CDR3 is CASSTTSGGYNEQFF. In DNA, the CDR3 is TGTGCCAGCAGCACAACTAGCGGGGGCTACAATGAGCAGTTCTTC.

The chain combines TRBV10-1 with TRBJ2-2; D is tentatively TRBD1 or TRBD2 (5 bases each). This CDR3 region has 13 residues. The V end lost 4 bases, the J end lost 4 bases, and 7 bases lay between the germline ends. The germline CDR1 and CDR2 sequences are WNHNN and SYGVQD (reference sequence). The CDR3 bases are TGCGCCAGCAGTGCGGGGCCCACCGGGGAGCTGTTTTTT. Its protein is CASSAGPTGELFF.

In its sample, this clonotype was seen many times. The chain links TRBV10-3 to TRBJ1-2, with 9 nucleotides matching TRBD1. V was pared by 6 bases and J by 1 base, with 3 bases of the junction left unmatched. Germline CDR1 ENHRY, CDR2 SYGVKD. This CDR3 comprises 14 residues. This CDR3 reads CAISRDRVNYGYTF. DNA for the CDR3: TGTGCCATCAGCAGGGACAGGGTTAACTATGGCTACACCTTC.

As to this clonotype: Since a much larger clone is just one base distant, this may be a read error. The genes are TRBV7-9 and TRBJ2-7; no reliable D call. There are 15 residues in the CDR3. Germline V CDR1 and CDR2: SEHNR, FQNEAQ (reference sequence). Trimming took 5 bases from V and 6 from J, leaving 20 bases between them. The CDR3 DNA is TGTGCCAGCAGCCCCTTAGCTGCGGCGGACCTCGAGCAGTACTTC. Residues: CASSPLAAADLEQYF.

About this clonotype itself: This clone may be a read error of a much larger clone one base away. For the CDR3, the DNA is TGTGCCAGCAGCTTAGCAGGCGGTGTTAGGGAGGGAGCCAACGCCCTGACTTTC. Translated, it gives CASSLAGGVREGANALTF. The rearrangement links TRBV7-8 to TRBJ2-6; 7 bases match TRBD2. Looked up from germline, CDR1 is SGHVS and CDR2 is FQNEAQ. This CDR3 has 18 residues.

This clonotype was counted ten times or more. Here the CDR3 reads CASRRTDTNSPLHF. For the CDR3, the DNA is TGTGCCAGCAGGCGGACAGATACAAATTCACCCCTCCACTTT. The V and J genes are TRBV28 and TRBJ1-6; possibly TRBD1 for D (6 bases). The CDR3 has 14 residues. In germline, CDR1 is MDHEN, CDR2 SYDVKM. The ends were cut back, 6 bases at V and 7 bases at J, with 13 bases in the middle.